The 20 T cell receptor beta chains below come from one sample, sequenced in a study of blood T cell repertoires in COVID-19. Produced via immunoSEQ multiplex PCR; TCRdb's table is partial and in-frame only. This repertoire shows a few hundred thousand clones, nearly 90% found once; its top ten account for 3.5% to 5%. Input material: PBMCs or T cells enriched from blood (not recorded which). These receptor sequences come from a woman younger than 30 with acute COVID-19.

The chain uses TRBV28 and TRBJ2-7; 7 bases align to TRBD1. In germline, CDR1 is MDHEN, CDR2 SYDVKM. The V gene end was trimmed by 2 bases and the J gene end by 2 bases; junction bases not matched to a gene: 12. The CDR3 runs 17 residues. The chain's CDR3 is CASSLPLRTGATYEQYF. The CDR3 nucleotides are TGTGCCAGCAGTTTACCCCTCCGGACAGGAGCAACCTACGAGCAGTACTTC.

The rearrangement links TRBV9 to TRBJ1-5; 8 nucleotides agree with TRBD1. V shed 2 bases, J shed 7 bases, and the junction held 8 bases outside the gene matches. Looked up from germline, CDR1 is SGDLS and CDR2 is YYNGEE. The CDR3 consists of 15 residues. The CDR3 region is CASSVGTGGQQPQHF. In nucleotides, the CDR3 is TGTGCCAGCAGCGTCGGGACAGGCGGACAGCAGCCCCAGCATTTT. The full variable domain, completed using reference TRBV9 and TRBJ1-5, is DSGVTQTPKHLITATGQRVTLRCSPRSGDLSVYWYQQSLDQGLQFLIQYYNGEERAKGNILERFSAQQFPDLHSELNLSSLELGDSALYFCASSVGTGGQQPQHFGDGTRLSIL.

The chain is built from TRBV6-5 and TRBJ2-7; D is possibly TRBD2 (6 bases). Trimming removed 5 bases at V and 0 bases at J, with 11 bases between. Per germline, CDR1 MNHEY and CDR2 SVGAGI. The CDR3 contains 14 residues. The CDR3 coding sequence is TGTGCCAGCAGTCGTAGCGGCAACTCCTACGAGCAGTACTTC. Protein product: CASSRSGNSYEQYF.

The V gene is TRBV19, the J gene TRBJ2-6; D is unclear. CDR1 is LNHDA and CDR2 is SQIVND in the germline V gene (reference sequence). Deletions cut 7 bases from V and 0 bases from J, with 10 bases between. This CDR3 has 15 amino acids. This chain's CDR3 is CASTVSRSGANVLTF. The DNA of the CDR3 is TGTGCCAGTACTGTATCCCGCTCTGGGGCCAACGTCCTGACTTTC.

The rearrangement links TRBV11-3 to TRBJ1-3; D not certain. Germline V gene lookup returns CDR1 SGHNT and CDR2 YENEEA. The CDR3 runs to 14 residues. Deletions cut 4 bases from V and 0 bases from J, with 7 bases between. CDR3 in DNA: TGTGCCAGCAGCTCGCAGTTCTCTGGAAACACCATATATTTT. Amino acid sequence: CASSSQFSGNTIYF.

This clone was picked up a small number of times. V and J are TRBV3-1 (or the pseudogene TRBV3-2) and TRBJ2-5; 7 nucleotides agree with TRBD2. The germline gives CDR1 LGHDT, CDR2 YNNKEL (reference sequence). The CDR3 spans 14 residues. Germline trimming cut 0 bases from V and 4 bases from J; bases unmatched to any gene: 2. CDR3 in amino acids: CASSQDWGGETQYF. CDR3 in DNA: TGTGCCAGCAGCCAAGACTGGGGGGGAGAGACCCAGTACTTC.

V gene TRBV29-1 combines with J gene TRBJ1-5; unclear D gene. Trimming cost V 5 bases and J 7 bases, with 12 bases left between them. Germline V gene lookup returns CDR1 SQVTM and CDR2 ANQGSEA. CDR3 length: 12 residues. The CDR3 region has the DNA TGCAGCGTTACCTCGAATGAGCAGCCCCAGCATTTT. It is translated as CSVTSNEQPQHF.

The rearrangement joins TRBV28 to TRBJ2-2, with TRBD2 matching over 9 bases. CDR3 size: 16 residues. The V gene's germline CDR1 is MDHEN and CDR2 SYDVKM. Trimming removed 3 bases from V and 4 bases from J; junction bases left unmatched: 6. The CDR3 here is CASSLVAGVGTGELFF. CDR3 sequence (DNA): TGTGCCAGCAGTTTGGTAGCGGGAGTAGGCACCGGGGAGCTGTTTTTT. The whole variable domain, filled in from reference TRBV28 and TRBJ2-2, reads DVKVTQSSRYLVKRTGEKVFLECVQDMDHENMFWYRQDPGLGLRLIYFSYDVKMKEKGDIPEGYSVSREKKERFSLILESASTNQTSMYLCASSLVAGVGTGELFFGEGSRLTVL.

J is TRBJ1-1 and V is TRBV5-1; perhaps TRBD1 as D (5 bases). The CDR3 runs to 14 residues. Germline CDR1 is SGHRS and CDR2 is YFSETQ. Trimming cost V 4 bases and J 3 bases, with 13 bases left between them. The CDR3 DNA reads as TGCGCCAGCAGCCAGGGACTAAGGGACACTGAAGCTTTCTTT. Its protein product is CASSQGLRDTEAFF.

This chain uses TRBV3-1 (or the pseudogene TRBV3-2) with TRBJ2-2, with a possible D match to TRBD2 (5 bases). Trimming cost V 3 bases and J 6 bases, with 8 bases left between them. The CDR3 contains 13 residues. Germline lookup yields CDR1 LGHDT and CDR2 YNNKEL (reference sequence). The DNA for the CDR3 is TGTGCCAGCAGCCAGAGGGTCGCCGGGGAGCTGTTTTTT. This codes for CASSQRVAGELFF.

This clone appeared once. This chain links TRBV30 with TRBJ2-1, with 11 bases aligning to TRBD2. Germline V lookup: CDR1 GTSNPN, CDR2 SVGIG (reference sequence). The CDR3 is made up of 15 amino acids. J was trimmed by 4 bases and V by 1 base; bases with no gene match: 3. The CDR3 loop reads CAWSAGLAVYNEQFF. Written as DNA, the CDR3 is TGTGCCTGGAGTGCGGGACTAGCGGTATACAATGAGCAGTTCTTC.

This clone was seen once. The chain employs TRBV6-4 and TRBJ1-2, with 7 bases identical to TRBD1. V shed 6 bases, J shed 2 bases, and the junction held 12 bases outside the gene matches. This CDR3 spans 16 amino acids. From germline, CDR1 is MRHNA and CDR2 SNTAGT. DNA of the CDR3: TGTGCCAGCAGCTTACAGGGGCCCATTACGAACTATGGCTACACCTTC. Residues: CASSLQGPITNYGYTF.

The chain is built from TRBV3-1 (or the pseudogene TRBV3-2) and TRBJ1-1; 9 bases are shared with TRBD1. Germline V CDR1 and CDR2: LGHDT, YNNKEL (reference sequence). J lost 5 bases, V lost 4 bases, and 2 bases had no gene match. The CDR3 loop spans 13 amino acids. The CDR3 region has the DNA TGTGCCAGCAGCCGGGGGACAGGGACTGAAGCTTTCTTT. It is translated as CASSRGTGTEAFF.

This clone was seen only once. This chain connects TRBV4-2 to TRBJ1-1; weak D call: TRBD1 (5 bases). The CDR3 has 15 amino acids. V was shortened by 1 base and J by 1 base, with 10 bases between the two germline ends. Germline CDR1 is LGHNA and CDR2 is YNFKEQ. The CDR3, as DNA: TGTGCCAGCAGCCAAGCGCATACAGGGAACACTGAAGCTTTCTTT. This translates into CASSQAHTGNTEAFF.

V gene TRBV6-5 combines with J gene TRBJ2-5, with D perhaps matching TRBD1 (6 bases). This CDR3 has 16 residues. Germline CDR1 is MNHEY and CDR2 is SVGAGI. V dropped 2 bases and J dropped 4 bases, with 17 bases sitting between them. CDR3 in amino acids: CASSYTSGWGRETQYF. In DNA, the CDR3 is TGTGCCAGCAGTTACACCTCCGGGTGGGGGCGAGAGACCCAGTACTTC.

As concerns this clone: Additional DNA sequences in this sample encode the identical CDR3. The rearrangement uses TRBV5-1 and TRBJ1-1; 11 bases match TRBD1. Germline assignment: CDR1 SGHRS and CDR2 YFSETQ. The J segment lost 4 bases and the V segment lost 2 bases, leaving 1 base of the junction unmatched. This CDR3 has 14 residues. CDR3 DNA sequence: TGCGCCAGCAGCTTAGGGACAGGGGGCACTGAAGCTTTCTTT. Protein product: CASSLGTGGTEAFF.

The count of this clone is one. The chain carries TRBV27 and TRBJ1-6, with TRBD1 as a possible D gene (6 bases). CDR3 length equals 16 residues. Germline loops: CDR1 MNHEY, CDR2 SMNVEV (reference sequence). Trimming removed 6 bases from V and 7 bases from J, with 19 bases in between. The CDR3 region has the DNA TGTGCCAGCAGGACAGGCGTCCCCAGGGGAAATTCACCCCTCCACTTT. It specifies CASRTGVPRGNSPLHF.

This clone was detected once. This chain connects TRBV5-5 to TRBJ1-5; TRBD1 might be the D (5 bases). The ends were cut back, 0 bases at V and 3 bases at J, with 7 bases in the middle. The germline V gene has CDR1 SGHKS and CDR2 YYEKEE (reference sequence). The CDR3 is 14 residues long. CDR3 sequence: CASSLARDNQPQHF. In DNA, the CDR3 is TGTGCCAGCAGCTTGGCCAGGGACAATCAGCCCCAGCATTTT.

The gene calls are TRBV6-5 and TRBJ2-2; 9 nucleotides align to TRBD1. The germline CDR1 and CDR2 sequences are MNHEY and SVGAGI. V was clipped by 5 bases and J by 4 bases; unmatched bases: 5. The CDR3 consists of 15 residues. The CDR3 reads CASSPDRGVTGELFF. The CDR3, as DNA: TGTGCCAGCAGTCCGGACAGGGGAGTCACCGGGGAGCTGTTTTTT.

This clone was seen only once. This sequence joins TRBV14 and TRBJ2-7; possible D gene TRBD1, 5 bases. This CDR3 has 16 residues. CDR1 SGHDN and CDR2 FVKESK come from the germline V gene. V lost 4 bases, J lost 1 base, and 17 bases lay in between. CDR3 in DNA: TGTGCCAGCAGCCGCAGGGTGTCAGGCAGTTCCTACGAGCAGTACTTC. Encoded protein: CASSRRVSGSSYEQYF.